The subject of this entry is one T cell receptor (beta chain). What antigen it recognizes has not been identified. Qualities for individual bases were not recorded, and no much larger clone is one base off. The sample contains more than one DNA sequence encoding this CDR3. Using the immunoSEQ assay, TCRB CDR3 regions were amplified from 1.5 to 2 micrograms of genomic DNA, or from all available DNA when less than that was on hand. Multiplex PCR used 60 forward primers for TCR V beta segments and 13 reverse primers for J beta segments. To estimate the number of reads per starting template, synthetic control templates were added to each sample at limiting dilution. Reads of 87 bp were generated by sequencing on the Illumina HiSeq System. In the paper's pipeline: PCR and sequencing errors were removed by a nearest neighbor algorithm that merged closely related sequences. TCR overlap was measured as the percentage of unique tumor TCR beta sequences also present in the same patient's peripheral blood. This immuneACCESS table, as held by TCRdb, lists in-frame sequences with V and J called but not all clones. Of the missing ones, under half trace to an unresolved V gene in checked studies; the others have no known cause. V, J and clone size reflect that table, while D and trimming were determined from the DNA. The sample contains about 50,000 clones, about 88% of them found a single time. The ten largest clones take up roughly 5% of the sample.

The sample belongs to a study of glioma-infiltrating T cells after dendritic cell vaccination (dated by TCRdb to the mid-2010s). Background for the entire study: Of the 15 glioblastoma patients in the cohort, all drawn from Phase I and II dendritic cell vaccination trials, 9 were newly diagnosed and 6 had recurrent disease. Between about 2003 and 2013, patients were given autologous tumor lysate-pulsed dendritic cell vaccination. The vaccine consisted of monocyte-derived dendritic cells cultured approximately seven days with IL-4 and GM-CSF, then pulsed overnight with autologous tumor lysate. Three intradermal dendritic cell vaccine injections were administered to patients at biweekly intervals in the arm below the axilla. In glioblastoma patients vaccinated with dendritic cells, deep sequencing of TCR beta CDR3 regions served to measure the amount of tumor-infiltrating lymphocytes and to compare repertoires between tumor and blood. Survival after dendritic cell vaccination was correlated with TCR sequencing metrics, including TIL content and tumor-blood repertoire overlap. What the authors observed across the whole study: The cohort was small and heterogeneous, with few patients having full blood and tumor sets and even fewer initial-recurrent tumor pairs. After dendritic cell vaccination, a higher estimated pretreatment TIL content predicted longer time to progression and longer overall survival. No direct relationship between TCR clonality and survival was found, suggesting a diverse polyclonal response may matter. The three-group TCR overlap response model was characterized as speculative, and prospective validation of the model was stated to be required.

What this sample's time point label stands for: after dendritic cell vaccination, including at tumor progression/relapse. Patients were selected for having adequate residual fresh-frozen tumor tissue and more than two years of available survival data. Although molecular status otherwise differed among the glioblastoma patients, no patient had an isocitrate dehydrogenase mutation. PBMC were collected before vaccination, two weeks after the third vaccination, and at tumor progression when it occurred. The Qiagen DNeasy Blood extraction Kit was used for extraction of genomic DNA. The CDR3 numbers 15 residues from cysteine through phenylalanine. The CDR3 DNA has 45 bases and is translated from base 1. The V end loses 4 bases and the J end loses 3 bases, and a stretch of 13 bases separates them. CDR1 is given as SGHTA and CDR2 as FQGTGA, both from the germline V gene.

The source material was blood, sampled after dendritic cell vaccination. The receptor was derived from a human donor with glioblastoma. Rearrangement joined TRBV7-3 to TRBJ2-1; 5 matching bases give a weak D call of TRBD2. The nucleotide sequence reads as follows: TGTGCCAGCAGCTCCGTGGGCGGGTTCTACAATGAGCAGTTCTTC. Its coded protein is CASSSVGGFYNEQFF.